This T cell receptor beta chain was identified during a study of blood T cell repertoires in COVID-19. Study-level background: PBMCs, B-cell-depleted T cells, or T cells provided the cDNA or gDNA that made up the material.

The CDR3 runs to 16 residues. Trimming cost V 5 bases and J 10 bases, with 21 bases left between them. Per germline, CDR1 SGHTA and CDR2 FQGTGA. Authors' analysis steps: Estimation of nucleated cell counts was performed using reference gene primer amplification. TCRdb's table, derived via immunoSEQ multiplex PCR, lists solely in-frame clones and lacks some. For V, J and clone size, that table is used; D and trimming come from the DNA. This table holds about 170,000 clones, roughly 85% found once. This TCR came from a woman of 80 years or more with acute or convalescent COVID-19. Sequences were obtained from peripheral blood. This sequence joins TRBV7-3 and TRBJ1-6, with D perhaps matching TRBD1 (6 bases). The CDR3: CASSPHSRDTGSPLHF. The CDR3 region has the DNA TGTGCCAGCAGCCCTCACTCCCGGGACACGGGGTCACCCCTCCACTTT. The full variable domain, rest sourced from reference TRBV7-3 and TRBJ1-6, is GAGVSQTPSNKVTEKGKYVELRCDPISGHTALYWYRQSLGQGPEFLIYFQGTGAADDSGLPNDRFFAVRPEGSVSTLKIQRTERGDSAVYLCASSPHSRDTGSPLHFGNGTRLTVT.